This T cell receptor beta chain appears in the sequencing data of a study of CD8 T cells in Susac syndrome. The multiple sclerosis control group was made up of treatment-naive patients with stable or active relapsing-remitting disease. Germline CDR1 reads LGHNA; CDR2 reads YNFKEQ. Trimming shortened V by 0 bases and J by 1 base, and 9 bases separated the two germline ends. The CDR3 totals 15 residues. Reverse transcription used 0.5 to 1 ug RNA and random hexamers. The CDR3 of TCR beta was amplified by immunoSEQ multiplex PCR across 54 Vbeta and 13 Jbeta. TCRdb re-derived calls from the immunoSEQ multiplex PCR reads in MiXCR, one entry per CDR3 protein. The table records 150,000 to 200,000 distinct CDR3 sequences, approximately 95% of them present only once.

The V and J genes are TRBV4-2 and TRBJ1-1; D gene unclear. Sequenced material: CD4+ T cells from PBMCs. The source is a human donor with multiple sclerosis. DNA of the CDR3: TGTGCCAGCAGCCAAGAATCGGCGGGGAACACTGAAGCTTTCTTT. Amino acids: CASSQESAGNTEAFF.